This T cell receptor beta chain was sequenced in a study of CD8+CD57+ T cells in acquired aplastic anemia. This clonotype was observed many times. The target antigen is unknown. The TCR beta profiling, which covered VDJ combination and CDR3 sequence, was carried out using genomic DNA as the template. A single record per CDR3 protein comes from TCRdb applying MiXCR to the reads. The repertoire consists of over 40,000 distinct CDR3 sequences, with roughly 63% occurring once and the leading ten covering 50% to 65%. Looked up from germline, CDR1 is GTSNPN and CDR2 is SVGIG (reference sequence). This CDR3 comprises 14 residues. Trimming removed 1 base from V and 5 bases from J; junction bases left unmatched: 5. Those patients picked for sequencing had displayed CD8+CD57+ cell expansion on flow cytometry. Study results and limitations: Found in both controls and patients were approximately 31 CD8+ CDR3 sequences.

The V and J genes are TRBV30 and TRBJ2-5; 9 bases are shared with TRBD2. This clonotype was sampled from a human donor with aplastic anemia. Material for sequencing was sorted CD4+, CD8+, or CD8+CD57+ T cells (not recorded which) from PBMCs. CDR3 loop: CAWSGLAGAETQYF. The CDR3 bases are TGTGCCTGGAGTGGATTAGCGGGGGCGGAGACCCAGTACTTC. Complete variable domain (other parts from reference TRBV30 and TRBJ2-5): SQTIHQWPATLVQPVGSPLSLECTVEGTSNPNLYWYRQAAGRGLQLLFYSVGIGQISSEVPQNLSASRPQDRQFILSSKKLLLSDSGFYLCAWSGLAGAETQYFGPGTRLLVL.